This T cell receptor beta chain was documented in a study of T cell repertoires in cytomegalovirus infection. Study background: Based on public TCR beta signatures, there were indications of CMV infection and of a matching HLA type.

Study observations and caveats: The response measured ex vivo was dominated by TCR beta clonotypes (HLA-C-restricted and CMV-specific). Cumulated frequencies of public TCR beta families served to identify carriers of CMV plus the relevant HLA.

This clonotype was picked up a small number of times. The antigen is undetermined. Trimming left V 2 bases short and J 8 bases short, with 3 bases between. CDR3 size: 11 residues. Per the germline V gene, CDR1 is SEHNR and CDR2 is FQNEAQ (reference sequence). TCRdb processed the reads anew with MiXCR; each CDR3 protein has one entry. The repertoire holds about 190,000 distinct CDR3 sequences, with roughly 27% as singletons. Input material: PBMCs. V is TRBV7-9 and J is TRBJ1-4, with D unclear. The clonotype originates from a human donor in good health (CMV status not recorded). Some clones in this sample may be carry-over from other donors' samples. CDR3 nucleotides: TGTGCCAGCAGCTTAACCGAAAAACTGTTTTTT. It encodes CASSLTEKLFF.